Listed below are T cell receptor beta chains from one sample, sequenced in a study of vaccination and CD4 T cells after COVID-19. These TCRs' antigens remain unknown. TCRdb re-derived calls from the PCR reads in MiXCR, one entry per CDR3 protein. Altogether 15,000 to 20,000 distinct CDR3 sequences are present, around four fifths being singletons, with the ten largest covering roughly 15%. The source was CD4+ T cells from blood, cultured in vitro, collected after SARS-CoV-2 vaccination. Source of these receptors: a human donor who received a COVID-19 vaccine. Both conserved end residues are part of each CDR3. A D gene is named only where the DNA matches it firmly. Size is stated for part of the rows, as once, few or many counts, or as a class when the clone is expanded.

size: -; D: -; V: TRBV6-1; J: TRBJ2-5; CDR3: CASSPLPIEETQYF; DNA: TGTGCCAGCAGTCCCCTTCCCATCGAAGAGACCCAGTACTTC
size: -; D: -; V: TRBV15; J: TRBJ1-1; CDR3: CATSSGGTGTEAFF; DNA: TGTGCCACCAGCAGTGGGGGGACTGGCACTGAAGCTTTCTTT
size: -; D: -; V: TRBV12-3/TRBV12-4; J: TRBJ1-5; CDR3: CASSWNTDGSGPQHF; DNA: TGTGCCAGCAGTTGGAACACTGACGGGTCAGGACCCCAGCATTTT
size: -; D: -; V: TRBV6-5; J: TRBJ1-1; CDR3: CASSYSGANTEAFF; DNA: TGTGCCAGCAGTTACAGCGGCGCGAACACTGAAGCTTTCTTT
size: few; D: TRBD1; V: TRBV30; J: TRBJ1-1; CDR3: CALDRGWSEAFF; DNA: TGTGCCTTGGACAGGGGATGGTCCGAAGCTTTCTTT
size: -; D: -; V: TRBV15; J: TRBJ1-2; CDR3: CATSRGYNYGYTF; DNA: TGTGCCACCAGCAGAGGGTACAACTATGGCTACACCTTC
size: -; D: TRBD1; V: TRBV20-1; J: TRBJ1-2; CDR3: CSARRDRVYGYTF; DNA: TGCAGTGCTAGACGGGACAGGGTTTATGGCTACACCTTC
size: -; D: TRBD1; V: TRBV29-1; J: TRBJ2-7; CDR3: CSANDRDSYEQYF; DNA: TGCAGCGCCAATGACAGGGATTCGTACGAGCAGTACTTC
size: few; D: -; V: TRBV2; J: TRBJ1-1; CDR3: CASLRAGNTEAFF; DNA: TGTGCCAGCCTCCGGGCTGGGAATACTGAAGCTTTCTTT
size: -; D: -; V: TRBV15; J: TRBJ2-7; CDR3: CATSRDIQSYEQYF; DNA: TGTGCCACCAGCAGAGATATACAGTCCTACGAGCAGTACTTC
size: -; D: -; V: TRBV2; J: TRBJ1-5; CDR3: CASSEGNLSNQPQHF; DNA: TGTGCCAGCAGTGAAGGGAATCTTAGCAATCAGCCCCAGCATTTT
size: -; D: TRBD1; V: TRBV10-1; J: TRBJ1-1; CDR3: CASSPRQGYDTEAFF; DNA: TGCGCCAGCAGCCCCCGACAGGGATACGACACTGAAGCTTTCTTT
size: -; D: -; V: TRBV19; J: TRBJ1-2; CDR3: CASSPPRRGGYTF; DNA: TGTGCCAGTAGTCCACCTCGGCGGGGGGGCTACACCTTC
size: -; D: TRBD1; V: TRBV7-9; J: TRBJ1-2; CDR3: CASSLGTGPPNYGYTF; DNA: TGTGCCAGCAGCTTGGGGACAGGCCCCCCTAACTATGGCTACACCTTC
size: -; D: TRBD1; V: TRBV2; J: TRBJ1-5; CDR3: CASNNRGRQPQHF; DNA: TGTGCCAGCAATAACAGGGGTCGCCAGCCCCAGCATTTT
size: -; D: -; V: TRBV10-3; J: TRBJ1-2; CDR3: CGTGPDGINYGYTF; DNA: TGTGGCACTGGACCTGATGGGATTAACTATGGCTACACCTTC
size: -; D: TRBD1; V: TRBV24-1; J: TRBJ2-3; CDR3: CATSLRTGATDTQYF; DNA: TGTGCCACCAGCCTGAGAACAGGGGCAACAGATACGCAGTATTTT
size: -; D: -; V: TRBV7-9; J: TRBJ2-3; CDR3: CASSSLLAGDTQYF; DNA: TGTGCCAGCAGCTCCCTACTAGCCGGAGATACGCAGTATTTT
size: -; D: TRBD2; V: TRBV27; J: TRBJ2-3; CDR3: CASSLLAGSTDTQYF; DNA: TGTGCCAGCAGTTTACTAGCGGGTAGCACAGATACGCAGTATTTT
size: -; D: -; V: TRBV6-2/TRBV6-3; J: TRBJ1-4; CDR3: CASSSGRRRVKLFF; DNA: TGTGCCAGCAGTTCTGGACGACGGCGGGTAAAACTGTTTTTT
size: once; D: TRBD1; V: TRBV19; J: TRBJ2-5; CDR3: CASSLGQGGWETQYF; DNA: TGTGCCAGTAGCTTGGGACAGGGGGGATGGGAGACCCAGTACTTC
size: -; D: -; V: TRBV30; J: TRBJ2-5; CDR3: CAWSVGGETQYF; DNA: TGTGCCTGGAGTGTAGGAGGGGAGACCCAGTACTTC
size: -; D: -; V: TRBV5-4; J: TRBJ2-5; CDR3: CASSWAGTETQYF; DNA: TGTGCCAGCAGCTGGGCCGGGACAGAGACCCAGTACTTC
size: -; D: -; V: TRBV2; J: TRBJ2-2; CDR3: CASSEAQGGTGELFF; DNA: TGTGCCAGCAGTGAAGCGCAAGGGGGAACCGGGGAGCTGTTTTTT
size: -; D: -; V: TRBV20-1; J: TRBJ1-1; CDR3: CSARKGGGTEAFF; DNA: TGCAGTGCTAGAAAAGGGGGTGGGACTGAAGCTTTCTTT
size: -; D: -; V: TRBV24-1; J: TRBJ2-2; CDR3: CATSAAGPGELFF; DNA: TGTGCCACCAGTGCCGCGGGGCCCGGGGAGCTGTTTTTT
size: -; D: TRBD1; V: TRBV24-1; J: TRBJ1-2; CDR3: CATSDGTANYGYTF; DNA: TGTGCCACCAGTGATGGGACAGCTAACTATGGCTACACCTTC
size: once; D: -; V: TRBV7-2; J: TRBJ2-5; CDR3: CASSPPSRETQYF; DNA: TGTGCCAGCAGCCCTCCTAGTCGTGAGACCCAGTACTTC
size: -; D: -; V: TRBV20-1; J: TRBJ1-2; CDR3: CSARDAQNYGYTF; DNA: TGCAGTGCTAGAGATGCACAGAACTATGGCTACACCTTC
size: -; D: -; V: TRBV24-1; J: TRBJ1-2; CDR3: CATSDSTGLANYGYTF; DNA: TGTGCCACCAGTGATTCGACAGGCCTAGCTAACTATGGCTACACCTTC
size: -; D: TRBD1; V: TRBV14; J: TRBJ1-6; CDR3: CASSPGQGAISPLHF; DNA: TGTGCCAGCAGCCCTGGACAGGGGGCGATTTCACCCCTCCACTTT
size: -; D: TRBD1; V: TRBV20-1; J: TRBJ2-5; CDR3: CSAARDRSTETQYF; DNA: TGCAGTGCTGCCCGGGACAGGTCGACCGAGACCCAGTACTTC
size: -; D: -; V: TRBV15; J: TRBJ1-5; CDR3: CATSREARRLGQPQHF; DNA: TGTGCCACCAGCAGAGAAGCCCGACGCTTAGGTCAGCCCCAGCATTTT
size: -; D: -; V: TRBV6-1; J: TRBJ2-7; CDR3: CASRPNGTPEQYF; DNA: TGTGCCAGCAGGCCGAACGGGACTCCGGAGCAGTACTTC
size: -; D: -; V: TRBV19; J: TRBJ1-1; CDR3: CASSHLAEAFF; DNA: TGTGCCAGTAGTCATCTGGCCGAAGCTTTCTTT
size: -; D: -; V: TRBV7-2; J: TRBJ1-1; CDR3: CASSYQPNTEAFF; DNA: TGTGCCAGCAGCTATCAGCCGAACACTGAAGCTTTCTTT
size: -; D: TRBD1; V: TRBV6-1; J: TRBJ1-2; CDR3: CASTPTAGTGVRYTF; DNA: TGTGCCAGCACCCCAACAGCCGGGACAGGGGTACGCTACACCTTC
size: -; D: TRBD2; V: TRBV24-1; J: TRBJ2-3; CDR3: CATSDHASGRLATDTQYF; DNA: TGTGCCACCAGTGATCATGCTAGCGGGCGTCTCGCCACAGATACGCAGTATTTT
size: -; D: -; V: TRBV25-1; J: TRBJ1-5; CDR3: CASSGRDSYQPQHF; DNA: TGTGCCAGCAGTGGTAGGGATTCCTATCAGCCCCAGCATTTT
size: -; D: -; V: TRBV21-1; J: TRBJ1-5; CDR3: CASSRPDDQPQHF; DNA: TGTGCCAGCAGCAGGCCGGACGATCAGCCCCAGCATTTT
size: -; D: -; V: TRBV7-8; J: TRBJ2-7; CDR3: CASSFDGGPSYEQYF; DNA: TGTGCCAGCAGCTTCGACGGGGGGCCCTCCTACGAGCAGTACTTC
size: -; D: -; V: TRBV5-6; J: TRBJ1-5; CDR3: CASSSIGDFSNQPQHF; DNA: TGTGCCAGCAGCTCAATTGGGGATTTTAGCAATCAGCCCCAGCATTTT
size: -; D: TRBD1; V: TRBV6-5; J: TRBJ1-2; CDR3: CASSSTDRAPYGYTF; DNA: TGTGCCAGCAGTTCCACCGACAGGGCACCCTATGGCTACACCTTC
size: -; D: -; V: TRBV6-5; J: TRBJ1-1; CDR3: CASSYEKGRVNTEAFF; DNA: TGTGCCAGCAGTTACGAGAAGGGACGGGTAAACACTGAAGCTTTCTTT
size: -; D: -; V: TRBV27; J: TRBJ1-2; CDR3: CASRLRAEGYGYTF; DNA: TGTGCCAGCAGATTAAGGGCAGAAGGCTATGGCTACACCTTC
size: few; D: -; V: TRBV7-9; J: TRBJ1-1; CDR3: CASSLALTRDWNTEAFF; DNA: TGTGCCAGCAGCTTAGCGCTAACCCGAGATTGGAACACTGAAGCTTTCTTT
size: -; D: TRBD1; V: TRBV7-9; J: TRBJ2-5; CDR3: CASSTQTRTGGETQYF; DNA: TGTGCCAGCAGCACCCAGACCAGGACAGGGGGAGAGACCCAGTACTTC
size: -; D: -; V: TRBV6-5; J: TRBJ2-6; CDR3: CASNYREAGANVLTF; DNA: TGTGCCAGCAATTACAGGGAAGCTGGGGCCAACGTCCTGACTTTC
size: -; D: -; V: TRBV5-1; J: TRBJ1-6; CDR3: CASSFTTERSYNSPLHF; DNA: TGCGCCAGCAGCTTTACGACAGAAAGAAGTTATAATTCACCCCTCCACTTT
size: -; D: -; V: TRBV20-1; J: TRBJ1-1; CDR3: CSARDYLGGGYTEAFF; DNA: TGCAGTGCTAGAGATTATTTAGGGGGTGGGTACACTGAAGCTTTCTTT
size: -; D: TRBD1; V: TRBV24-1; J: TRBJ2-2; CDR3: CATTPGPGQKNTGELFF; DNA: TGTGCCACCACTCCGGGACCGGGACAGAAGAACACCGGGGAGCTGTTTTTT
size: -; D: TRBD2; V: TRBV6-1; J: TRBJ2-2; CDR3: CASSPRTSGGANTGELFF; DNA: TGTGCCAGCAGCCCGCGGACTAGCGGGGGGGCGAACACCGGGGAGCTGTTTTTT
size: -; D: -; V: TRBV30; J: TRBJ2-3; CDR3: CAWSLYITDTQYF; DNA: TGTGCCTGGAGTCTATATATCACAGATACGCAGTATTTT
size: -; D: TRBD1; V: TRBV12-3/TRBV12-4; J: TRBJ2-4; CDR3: CASSIRTGGLGNIQYF; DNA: TGTGCCAGCAGTATCCGGACAGGGGGCCTTGGGAACATTCAGTACTTC
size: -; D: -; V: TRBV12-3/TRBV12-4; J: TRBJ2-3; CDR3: CASSLAGAASTDTQYF; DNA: TGTGCCAGCAGCCTCGCCGGGGCAGCGAGCACAGATACGCAGTATTTT